This T cell receptor beta chain was sequenced during a study of blood T cell repertoires in COVID-19. Background on the study: The United States, Italy and Spain supplied acute and convalescent COVID-19 samples. Sources were T cells, B-cell-depleted T cells, or PBMCs; the material itself was cDNA or gDNA.

Authors' analysis steps: By means of reference gene primer amplification, nucleated cell counts were estimated. Sequenced by immunoSEQ multiplex PCR; TCRdb stores in-frame clones only, minus some. That table gives V, J and clone size, and the DNA gave D and trimming. The sample carries about 52,000 clones, around 82% recorded once. Seattle's cohort entered during active infection and was followed longitudinally. Deletions cut 1 base from V and 7 bases from J, with 12 bases between. The germline V gene encodes CDR1 SGHKS and CDR2 YYEKEE (reference sequence). The CDR3 contains 15 residues. The TCR originated in a woman over 75 with COVID-19, enrolled during active disease. This rearrangement joins TRBV5-5 to TRBJ1-6, with D possibly TRBD1 on 5 matching bases. Sequenced sample: peripheral blood. The CDR3, as DNA: TGTGCCAGCAGCTTGTTCGGGGGTGAGAATTCACCCCTCCACTTT. Its translation: CASSLFGGENSPLHF.